A selection of T cell receptor beta chains follows, all from one sample in a study of T-cell reconstitution after alpha-beta-depleted transplantation in children. In TCRdb, the PCR reads were re-called with MiXCR into one record per CDR3 protein. The sample yields 95,000 to 150,000 distinct CDR3 sequences, roughly 23% seen once. Source: PBMCs, mostly from graft donor cells, taken 180 days after TCRalphabeta/CD19-depleted stem cell transplant. The receptor source for this set is a male patient between 2 and 9 years old who had a stem cell transplant for chronic granulomatous disease, so the T cells may come from the graft donor. Each CDR3 is given with its conserved first and last residue. The order of the fields is CDR3 length, J gene, V gene, CDR3 protein.

length: 14; J: TRBJ2-1; V: TRBV5-1; CDR3: CASSRVAGVGEQFF
length: 14; J: TRBJ1-1; V: TRBV20-1; CDR3: CSATLWGWNTEAFF
length: 12; J: TRBJ2-7; V: TRBV29-1; CDR3: CSVVTLSDEQYF
length: 13; J: TRBJ1-2; V: TRBV12-3/TRBV12-4; CDR3: CASSASGVYGYTF
length: 18; J: TRBJ2-6; V: TRBV27; CDR3: CASSLFSGSDSGANVLTF
length: 13; J: TRBJ2-3; V: TRBV20-1; CDR3: CSARGTFTDTQYF
length: 13; J: TRBJ2-5; V: TRBV20-1; CDR3: CSARGQGTETQYF
length: 14; J: TRBJ2-5; V: TRBV7-7; CDR3: CASSSGLALETQYF
length: 16; J: TRBJ2-1; V: TRBV7-2; CDR3: CASSLARAGGSNEQFF
length: 14; J: TRBJ2-7; V: TRBV5-1; CDR3: CASSLGQGAYEQYF
length: 16; J: TRBJ2-7; V: TRBV20-1; CDR3: CSARESPGGPAYEQYF
length: 16; J: TRBJ2-1; V: TRBV29-1; CDR3: CSVHEPGLGSANEQFF
length: 15; J: TRBJ2-3; V: TRBV28; CDR3: CASSSLRGGTDTQYF
length: 12; J: TRBJ2-7; V: TRBV29-1; CDR3: CSVESGVGEQYF
length: 14; J: TRBJ2-7; V: TRBV28; CDR3: CASSLSGLQGEQYF
length: 14; J: TRBJ2-1; V: TRBV7-2; CDR3: CASTGTIFYNEQFF
length: 13; J: TRBJ2-5; V: TRBV6-5; CDR3: CASSYSSGETQYF